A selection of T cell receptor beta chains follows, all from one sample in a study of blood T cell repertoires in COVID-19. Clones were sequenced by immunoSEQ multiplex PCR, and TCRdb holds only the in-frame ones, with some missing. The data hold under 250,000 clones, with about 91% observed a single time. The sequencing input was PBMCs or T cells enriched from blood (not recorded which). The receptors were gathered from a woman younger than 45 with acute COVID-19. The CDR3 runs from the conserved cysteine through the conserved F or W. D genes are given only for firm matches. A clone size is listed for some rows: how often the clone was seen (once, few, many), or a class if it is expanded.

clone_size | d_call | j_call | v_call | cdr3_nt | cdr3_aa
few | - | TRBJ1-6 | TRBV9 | TGTGCCAGCAGCGTAGAAACAGAAGTAAATTCACCCCTCCACTTT | CASSVETEVNSPLHF
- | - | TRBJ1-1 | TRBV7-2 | TGTGCCAGCAATCAGAACACTGAAGCTTTCTTT | CASNQNTEAFF
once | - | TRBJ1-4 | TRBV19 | TGTGCCAGCCGCACACCTGCGGCTAATGAAAAACTGTTTTTT | CASRTPAANEKLFF
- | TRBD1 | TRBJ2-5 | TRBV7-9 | TGTGCCAGCAGCAACAGGGGCGGTGAGACCCAGTACTTC | CASSNRGGETQYF
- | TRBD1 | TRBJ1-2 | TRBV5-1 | TGCGCCAGCAGCTTGAGGGGACAGGGGGAACCTAACTATGGCTACACCTTC | CASSLRGQGEPNYGYTF
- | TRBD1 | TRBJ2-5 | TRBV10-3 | TGTGCCATAGGGACAGGGGGCCTGGAAGAGACCCAGTACTTC | CAIGTGGLEETQYF
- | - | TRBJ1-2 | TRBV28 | TGTGCCAGCACCCATATTTGGACAGACTCTAACTATGGCTACACCTTC | CASTHIWTDSNYGYTF
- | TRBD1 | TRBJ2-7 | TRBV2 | TGTGCCAGCAGTGATGGGACAGCCGAGCAGTACTTC | CASSDGTAEQYF
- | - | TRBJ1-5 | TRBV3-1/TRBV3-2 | TGTGCCAGCAGCCCGAGCGTAGCAGGGCCGCAGCCCCAGCATTTT | CASSPSVAGPQPQHF
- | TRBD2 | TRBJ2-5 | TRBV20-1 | TGCAGTGCTAGTCTAGCGGAAGAGACCCAGTACTTC | CSASLAEETQYF
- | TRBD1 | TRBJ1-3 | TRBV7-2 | TGTGCCAGCAGACACAGGGGGCGCGCTGGAAACACCATATATTTT | CASRHRGRAGNTIYF
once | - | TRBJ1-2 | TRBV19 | TGTGCCAGTAGCCCCTGGGGAGAGACCCCCCACTATGGCTACACCTTC | CASSPWGETPHYGYTF
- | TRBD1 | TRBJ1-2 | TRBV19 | TGTGCCAGTAGCCCTGGACAGGGCTCGGGTGGCTACACCTTC | CASSPGQGSGGYTF
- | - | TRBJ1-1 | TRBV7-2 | TGTGCCAGCAGCTTAACACAAATCGCATACACTGAAGCTTTCTTT | CASSLTQIAYTEAFF
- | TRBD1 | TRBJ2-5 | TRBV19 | TGTGCCAGTAGTATGGCGACGGGACAGGGTGGTAGTTGGGGTGCACAAGAGACCCAGTACTTC | CASSMATGQGGSWGAQETQYF
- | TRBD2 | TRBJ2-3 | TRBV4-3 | TGCGCCAGCAGCCAAGCCCTAGCGGGGGATCGGGATACGCAGTATTTT | CASSQALAGDRDTQYF
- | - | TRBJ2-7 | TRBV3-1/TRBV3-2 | TGTGCCAGCAGCCGTGGACCCGCAGCGGGTCGCGAGCAGTACTTC | CASSRGPAAGREQYF
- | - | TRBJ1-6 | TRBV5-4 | TGTGCCAGCAGCTTCTACAGGCTAGGGCCCCTCCACTTT | CASSFYRLGPLHF
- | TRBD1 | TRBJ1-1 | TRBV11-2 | TGTGCCAGCAGCTTAGGCAGGGGGCCCGGTGAAGCTTTCTTT | CASSLGRGPGEAFF
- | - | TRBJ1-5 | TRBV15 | TGTGCCACCAGCAGAGATATGGCGCGGGGTCAGCCCCAGCATTTT | CATSRDMARGQPQHF
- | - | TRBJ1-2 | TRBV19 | TGTGCCAGTAGTATAGGGGCCAGGGGACGACAGCAAGGTTATGGCTACACCTTC | CASSIGARGRQQGYGYTF
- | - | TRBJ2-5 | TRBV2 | TGTGCCAGCAGTGCAATGGTAGCGAACAAAGAGACCCAGTACTTC | CASSAMVANKETQYF
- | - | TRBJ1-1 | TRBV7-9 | TGTGCCAGCAGCTTAGAGCGGCTCCAACAAGCTTTCTTT | CASSLERLQQAFF
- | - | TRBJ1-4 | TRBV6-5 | TGTGCCAGCAACCCGGCGGGCCGGGCGGGTGAAAAACTGTTTTTT | CASNPAGRAGEKLFF
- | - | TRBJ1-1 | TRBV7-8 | TGTGCCAGCAGCACCCCCCCCGGGACATCGGGTTTGAACACTGAAGCTTTCTTT | CASSTPPGTSGLNTEAFF
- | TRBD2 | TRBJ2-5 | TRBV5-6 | TGTGCCAGCAGCTTGGAACTAGCGGGGGGGCTGGAGACCCAGTACTTC | CASSLELAGGLETQYF
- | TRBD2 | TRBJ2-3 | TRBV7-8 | TGTGCCAGCAGCTTAGCTAGCGGGGGGGCAGATACGCAGTATTTT | CASSLASGGADTQYF
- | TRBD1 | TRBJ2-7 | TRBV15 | TGTGCCACCAGCAGAAAACACACGGCACAGGGGTCCTACGAGCAGTACTTC | CATSRKHTAQGSYEQYF
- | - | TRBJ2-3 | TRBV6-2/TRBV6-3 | TGTGCCAGCAGTTACGCTATGTATACGCAGTATTTT | CASSYAMYTQYF
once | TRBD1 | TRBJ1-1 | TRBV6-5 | TGTGCCAGCAGAGACAGGGGCCTCATGAACACTGAAGCTTTCTTT | CASRDRGLMNTEAFF
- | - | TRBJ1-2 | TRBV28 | TGTGCCAACAGTCTAGTAGGGACATATTTTGGCTACACCTTC | CANSLVGTYFGYTF
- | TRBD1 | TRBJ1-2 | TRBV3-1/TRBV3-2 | TGTGCCAGCAGCCAACTATCCAACCCCGGGACAGGGGGTTATGAGAGCTACACCTTC | CASSQLSNPGTGGYESYTF
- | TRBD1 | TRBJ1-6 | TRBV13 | TGTGCCAGCAGCTTAGCCGGGACAGTAAATTCACCCCTCCACTTT | CASSLAGTVNSPLHF
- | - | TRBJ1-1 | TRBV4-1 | TGCGCCAGCAGCCAAGGTGTAGTGGGGGGGCTAGGCACTGAAGCTTTCTTT | CASSQGVVGGLGTEAFF
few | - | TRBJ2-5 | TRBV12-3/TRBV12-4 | TGTGCCAGCAGCCTCCAAGAGACCCAGTACTTC | CASSLQETQYF
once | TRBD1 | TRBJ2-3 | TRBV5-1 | TGCGCCAGCAGCCTAGGGACAGGGGGTAGGATCGGCACAGATACGCAGTATTTT | CASSLGTGGRIGTDTQYF
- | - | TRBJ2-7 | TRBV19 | TGTGCCAGTAGTATTGCACTCGGCTACGAGCAGTACTTC | CASSIALGYEQYF
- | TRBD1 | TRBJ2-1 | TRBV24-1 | TGTGCCACCAGGGGACAGGGCAGTAATGAGCAGTTCTTC | CATRGQGSNEQFF